This entry lists 24 T cell receptor beta chains sequenced from one sample in a study of shared clonotypes between healthy human individuals. TCRdb keeps only in-frame clones here, not all; method: immunoSEQ multiplex PCR. Here the sample spans roughly 2.5 million clones, more than 90% being singletons. Sequencing used naive CD4+ T cells sorted from blood. The subset: CD45RA+ positively selected. The receptors were sampled from a man younger than 30 in good health.

Note on this clone: This sample includes further DNA sequences coding for the same CDR3. The chain recombines TRBV5-5 with TRBJ1-3; D unclear. This CDR3 region has 12 residues. V was clipped by 0 bases and J by 4 bases, with 2 bases between them. Germline V gene lookup returns CDR1 SGHKS and CDR2 YYEKEE (reference sequence). CDR3 residues: CASSLAGNTIYF. For the CDR3, the DNA is TGTGCCAGCAGCTTGGCCGGAAACACCATATATTTT.

This clone was recorded only once. The gene calls are TRBV5-4 and TRBJ1-2; weak D call: TRBD1 (5 bases). Looked up from germline, CDR1 is SGHNT and CDR2 is YYREEE (reference sequence). CDR3 length: 15 amino acids. Trimming left V 3 bases short and J 1 base short, with 13 bases between. The CDR3 DNA follows: TGTGCCAGCAGCTCCGGGACTGGTTTTAACTATGGCTACACCTTC. Protein product: CASSSGTGFNYGYTF.

The chain's CDR3 is CASSERPGPNYGYTF. As DNA, the CDR3 is TGTGCCAGCAGTGAAAGGCCGGGGCCTAACTATGGCTACACCTTC. The chain recombines TRBV6-1 with TRBJ1-2, with D possibly being TRBD1 (5 bases). Deletions cut 2 bases from V and 0 bases from J, with 10 bases between. Germline V CDR1 and CDR2: MNHNS, SASEGT. This CDR3 comprises 15 residues.

The rearrangement links TRBV6-4 to TRBJ1-1; D gene unclear. The CDR3 extends over 14 amino acids. The V gene lost 5 bases and the J gene lost 3 bases, with 13 bases spanning the gap. Germline V CDR1 and CDR2: MRHNA, SNTAGT. The CDR3 is CASSRTNGDTEAFF. For the CDR3, the DNA is TGTGCCAGCAGTCGGACGAATGGAGACACTGAAGCTTTCTTT.

Concerning this clone: Different DNA sequences within this sample yield the same CDR3. The V gene is TRBV18, the J gene TRBJ1-1; no clear D. Germline loops: CDR1 KGHSH, CDR2 LQKENI. CDR3 length equals 15 residues. Trimming stripped 3 bases from V and 1 base from J, with 12 bases between. The CDR3 loop is CASSPPAGPNTEAFF. CDR3 DNA sequence: TGTGCCAGCTCACCCCCGGCAGGACCGAACACTGAAGCTTTCTTT.

The chain links TRBV5-4 to TRBJ2-2; 11 bases line up with TRBD2. V lost 3 bases, J lost 3 bases, and 4 bases stayed unmatched. Germline V CDR1 and CDR2: SGHNT, YYREEE (reference sequence). The CDR3 is 16 amino acids. The DNA for the CDR3 is TGTGCCAGCAGCTCCAGACTAGCGGGATACACCGGGGAGCTGTTTTTT. Protein product: CASSSRLAGYTGELFF.

As to this clone: The same CDR3 can be traced to other DNA sequences in this sample. This chain links TRBV7-2 with TRBJ2-1; 10 bases are a match to TRBD1. Germline trimming cut 3 bases from V and 2 bases from J; bases unmatched to any gene: 1. Germline loops: CDR1 SGHTA, CDR2 FQGNSA. The CDR3 has 15 amino acids. Here the CDR3 reads CASSLGQGTYNEQFF. The CDR3 DNA sequence: TGTGCCAGCAGCTTGGGACAGGGGACCTACAATGAGCAGTTCTTC.

In the case of this clone: This sample includes further DNA sequences coding for the same CDR3. The V gene is TRBV5-6, the J gene TRBJ2-5; D not certain. In germline, CDR1 is SGHDT, CDR2 YYEEEE. CDR3 length: 13 residues. V lost 2 bases to trimming and J lost 2 bases, with 7 bases between them. Here the CDR3 DNA reads TGTGCCAGCAGCTTAGGTGTACAAGAGACCCAGTACTTC. This translates into CASSLGVQETQYF.

This chain uses TRBV9 with TRBJ2-1, with D possibly called TRBD1 or TRBD2 (5 bases each). Germline V gene sequence: CDR1 SGDLS, CDR2 YYNGEE. This CDR3 spans 17 amino acids. Between the trimmed V and J ends, which lost 4 bases and 4 bases, there was a span of 21 bases. The CDR3: CASSLHDEGSGYNEQFF. For the CDR3, the DNA is TGTGCCAGCAGCCTCCACGATGAGGGATCAGGGTACAATGAGCAGTTCTTC.

The chain couples TRBV5-1 to TRBJ1-6; the match to TRBD1 covers 8 bases. CDR1 is SGHRS and CDR2 is YFSETQ in the germline V gene. The J segment lost 10 bases and the V segment lost 2 bases, leaving 8 bases of the junction unmatched. The CDR3 is 15 amino acids. The DNA for the CDR3 is TGCGCCAGCAGCTTAACTGGACAGGGTGGATCACCCCTCCACTTT. It translates to CASSLTGQGGSPLHF.

This clone appeared once. The identical CDR3 is also encoded by other nucleotide sequences in the sample. This rearrangement joins TRBV6-1 to TRBJ2-5; 9 positions agree with TRBD2. The CDR3 loop spans 14 amino acids. V shed 4 bases, J shed 4 bases, and the junction held 4 bases outside the gene matches. CDR1 is MNHNS, CDR2 SASEGT, per germline. The CDR3 here is CASSAGLAGETQYF. Written as DNA, the CDR3 is TGTGCCAGCAGTGCGGGACTAGCTGGAGAGACCCAGTACTTC.

The CDR3 loop reads CASSPLGISYEQYF. The CDR3 region has the DNA TGTGCCAGCAGCCCCCTCGGGATCTCCTACGAGCAGTACTTC. J is TRBJ2-7 and V is TRBV9; maybe TRBD2 (5 bases). Trimming removed 4 bases at V and 0 bases at J, with 11 bases between. Germline V gene data show CDR1 as SGDLS and CDR2 as YYNGEE. The CDR3 has 14 residues.

The gene calls are TRBV19 and TRBJ2-3; TRBD2 might be the D (5 bases). Germline values: CDR1 LNHDA, CDR2 SQIVND (reference sequence). This CDR3 region has 13 residues. Trimming shortened V by 7 bases and J by 6 bases, and 14 bases separated the two germline ends. The CDR3 spells CASTSGFRDTQYF. CDR3 DNA sequence: TGTGCCAGTACATCGGGATTCAGGGATACGCAGTATTTT.

This sequence joins TRBV12-5 and TRBJ2-7; D gene ambiguous. Trimming pared 3 bases from V and 5 bases from J, leaving 11 bases between. This CDR3 spans 13 amino acids. CDR1 is LGHNT and CDR2 is FRNRAP in the germline V gene. CDR3 DNA sequence: TGTGCTAGTGGTTTATTTGGCAGTCACGAGCAGTACTTC. Translation: CASGLFGSHEQYF. The variable domain in full, with the rest retrieved from reference TRBV12-5 and TRBJ2-7, is DARVTQTPRHKVTEMGQEVTMRCQPILGHNTVFWYRQTMMQGLELLAYFRNRAPLDDSGMPKDRFSAEMPDATLATLKIQPSEPRDSAVYFCASGLFGSHEQYFGPGTRLTVT.

V and J are TRBV19 and TRBJ1-2; no clear D. V lost 5 bases to trimming and J lost 8 bases, with 15 bases between them. The length of the CDR3 is 13 residues. CDR1 is LNHDA, CDR2 SQIVND, per germline (reference sequence). The CDR3, as DNA: TGTGCCAGTAGTGCCGAATTTTCGGTAGGCTACACCTTC. Its translation: CASSAEFSVGYTF.

In this sample, this clone turned up a few times. The J gene is TRBJ1-5, the V gene TRBV28; the D is unclear. The CDR3 has 15 amino acids. V was cut by 4 bases and J by 1 base, with 11 bases left in between. Germline V lookup: CDR1 MDHEN, CDR2 SYDVKM. CDR3 in amino acids: CASSSNTKSNQPQHF. The CDR3 DNA reads as TGTGCCAGCAGTTCCAATACAAAAAGCAATCAGCCCCAGCATTTT. The variable domain in full, with the rest retrieved from reference TRBV28 and TRBJ1-5, is DVKVTQSSRYLVKRTGEKVFLECVQDMDHENMFWYRQDPGLGLRLIYFSYDVKMKEKGDIPEGYSVSREKKERFSLILESASTNQTSMYLCASSSNTKSNQPQHFGDGTRLSIL.

This clone has a single count. This chain uses TRBV7-2 with TRBJ2-1; TRBD2 agrees at 7 bases. Germline CDR1 is SGHTA and CDR2 is FQGNSA. The V gene end was trimmed by 5 bases and the J gene end by 4 bases; junction bases not matched to a gene: 11. The CDR3 is 16 residues long. DNA of the CDR3: TGTGCCAGCAGCCTGGTTACCGGGACTACTTACAATGAGCAGTTCTTC. This gives the protein CASSLVTGTTYNEQFF.

The chain joins TRBV7-2 to TRBJ2-5, with TRBD2 identical over 14 bases. V was pared by 1 base and J by 3 bases, with 7 bases of the junction left unmatched. Per the germline V gene, CDR1 is SGHTA and CDR2 is FQGNSA. The CDR3 is 18 residues long. The CDR3 is CASSLEFGLAGGKETQYF. The CDR3 region has the DNA TGTGCCAGCAGCTTAGAGTTTGGACTAGCGGGGGGAAAAGAGACCCAGTACTTC.

The chain combines TRBV7-2 with TRBJ1-2, with TRBD1 matching 10 bases. Trimming at V came to 5 bases and at J to 8 bases, leaving 5 bases not matched to a gene. This CDR3 spans 13 amino acids. Germline V gene data show CDR1 as SGHTA and CDR2 as FQGNSA. The CDR3 sequence: CASSATGGAGYTF. DNA of the CDR3: TGTGCCAGCAGCGCGACAGGGGGCGCCGGCTACACCTTC.

This sequence joins TRBV7-2 and TRBJ1-4, with TRBD1 matching over 8 bases. V lost 2 bases to trimming and J lost 4 bases; unmatched junction nucleotides: 12. Germline CDR1 reads SGHTA; CDR2 reads FQGNSA. The CDR3 extends over 18 amino acids. The CDR3 DNA is TGTGCCAGCAGCTTAAGCGGGACAGGCGGGTTCTATAATGAAAAACTGTTTTTT. It yields the protein CASSLSGTGGFYNEKLFF.

The chain carries TRBV9 and TRBJ1-3; 8 bases match TRBD1. Germline CDR1 reads SGDLS; CDR2 reads YYNGEE. Trimming took 1 base from V and 7 from J; bases not matched to a gene: 19. The CDR3 is made up of 19 amino acids. The CDR3 nucleotides are TGTGCCAGCAGCGTATCAATAATAACAGGGGGACTTAATAGCAACACCATATATTTT. As protein: CASSVSIITGGLNSNTIYF.

J is TRBJ2-3 and V is TRBV7-3; 9 nucleotides match TRBD1. The germline gives CDR1 SGHTA, CDR2 FQGTGA. Trimming took 3 bases from V and 6 from J; bases not matched to a gene: 4. This CDR3 region has 14 residues. The CDR3 loop is CASSFGQGRDTQYF. CDR3 nucleotide sequence: TGTGCCAGCAGCTTTGGACAGGGGAGGGATACGCAGTATTTT.

The chain uses TRBV5-6 and TRBJ2-7; the D gene could be TRBD1 or TRBD2 (6 bases each). The germline V gene encodes CDR1 SGHDT and CDR2 YYEEEE. There are 15 residues in the CDR3. The ends were cut back, 4 bases at V and 0 bases at J, with 14 bases in the middle. The CDR3 DNA reads as TGTGCCAGCAGCCGCGGGACACCTACCTCCTACGAGCAGTACTTC. Its translation is CASSRGTPTSYEQYF. Together with reference TRBV5-6 and TRBJ2-7, the CDR3 gives the full variable domain: DAGVTQSPTHLIKTRGQQVTLRCSPKSGHDTVSWYQQALGQGPQFIFQYYEEEERQRGNFPDRFSGHQFPNYSSELNVNALLLGDSALYLCASSRGTPTSYEQYFGPGTRLTVT.

The genes are TRBV11-3 and TRBJ2-7; weak D call: TRBD2 (5 bases). V shed 5 bases and J shed 2 bases, with 16 bases lying between them. The CDR3 spans 15 residues. Looked up from germline, CDR1 is SGHNT and CDR2 is YENEEA. The CDR3 is CASSQEGGKTYEQYF. CDR3 bases: TGTGCCAGCAGCCAAGAAGGAGGAAAAACCTACGAGCAGTACTTC.